Ten or more counts support the clone carrying this T cell receptor beta chain. CDR1 and CDR2 from the germline V gene are SGHAT and FQNNGV. The CDR3 totals 14 residues. Trimming cost V 8 bases and J 0 bases, with 10 bases left between them. This sample is part of a study of tumor-infiltrating lymphocytes in oesophageal squamous cell carcinoma. TCRdb reanalysed the PCR reads using MiXCR and keeps one entry per CDR3 protein. The table has 6,500 to 8,500 distinct CDR3 sequences, approximately 14% seen once. The chain links TRBV11-2 to TRBJ2-2; TRBD1 or TRBD2 may be the D gene (5 bases each). Sample: blood. This clonotype was obtained from a male donor with esophageal squamous cell carcinoma. CDR3 nucleotides: TGTGCCAGCGACGGGGACCCGAACACCGGGGAGCTGTTTTTT. Translation: CASDGDPNTGELFF.